This T cell receptor (beta chain) was sequenced during a study of post-analysis software for immune sequencing data. General study findings and limits: Significantly lower normalized Chao1 diversity was seen in multiple sclerosis patients than in controls. F measure clustering grouped samples strongly by preparation batch. Patients showed TRBV5-6, TRBV5-1 and TRBV20-1 among several TRBV segments more frequent than in controls.

In regard to this clonotype: Its target is not known.

The CDR3 consists of 14 residues. V was clipped by 6 bases and J by 6 bases; unmatched bases: 6. Unique molecular identifiers were carried by the TCR beta cDNA libraries. TCRdb fed the PCR reads into MiXCR, producing one record per CDR3 protein. The sample shows approximately 440,000 distinct CDR3 sequences, around 40% of them seen only once. The chain recombines TRBV12-3 or TRBV12-4 with TRBJ1-5; TRBD1 aligns across 9 bases. The clonotype comes from a girl aged 5 to 17 with multiple sclerosis. The sample consisted of blood. DNA for the CDR3: TGTGCCAGCAGGATACAGGGGGCAAGTCAGCCCCAGCATTTT. It specifies CASRIQGASQPQHF.